These T cell receptor beta chains were read from a single sample in a study of Graves' ophthalmopathy and Graves' hyperthyroidism. TCRdb re-analysed the multiplex PCR reads in MiXCR, keeping a single row per CDR3 protein. The data show almost 750,000 distinct CDR3 sequences, roughly 40% seen once. The sample comprised peripheral blood. These receptors were obtained from an adult man with Graves' ophthalmopathy. Both conserved end residues are trimmed from each CDR3.

V gene: TRBV29-1; CDR3 protein: SKDRAHGYT
V gene: TRBV7-9; CDR3 protein: ASSFDTETGQPQH
V gene: TRBV20-1; CDR3 protein: SANSGANGELF
V gene: TRBV15; CDR3 protein: ATSSQTGEVGYT
V gene: TRBV5-1; CDR3 protein: ASSLARGSAQH
V gene: TRBV24-1; CDR3 protein: ATSALSGTGEGYEQY
V gene: TRBV25-1; CDR3 protein: ASSERTELGTQY
V gene: TRBV9; CDR3 protein: ASSVGVSETQY
V gene: TRBV7-2; CDR3 protein: ASSHRAGELF
V gene: TRBV7-9; CDR3 protein: ASSSSGANVLT
V gene: TRBV7-4; CDR3 protein: ASSFLRQGGTGELF
V gene: TRBV4-3; CDR3 protein: ASSQARLGLETQY
V gene: TRBV20-1; CDR3 protein: SAPPQGDQPQH
V gene: TRBV28; CDR3 protein: ASSFGWGIEGFSGANVLT
V gene: TRBV25-1; CDR3 protein: ASSLAGSGAGELF
V gene: TRBV10-2; CDR3 protein: ASRPGAHEQY
V gene: TRBV10-3; CDR3 protein: AISESSGGGQETQY
V gene: TRBV7-9; CDR3 protein: ASSWGQGYT
V gene: TRBV7-9; CDR3 protein: ASSTLTGFGGYT
V gene: TRBV29-1; CDR3 protein: SGNAGAGDDYGYT
V gene: TRBV29-1; CDR3 protein: SVEGGGANT
V gene: TRBV11-2; CDR3 protein: ASSQGFGGEIKETQY
V gene: TRBV14; CDR3 protein: ASSQRNELSEAF
V gene: TRBV20-1; CDR3 protein: SAREGTGGRGYT
V gene: TRBV24-1; CDR3 protein: ATGGQDTDTQY
V gene: TRBV29-1; CDR3 protein: SAMGETNYGYT
V gene: TRBV12-3/TRBV12-4; CDR3 protein: ASCLTGGVTEAF
V gene: TRBV2; CDR3 protein: ASWGTGSQPQH
V gene: TRBV6-6; CDR3 protein: ASTDVHLTGVNQPQH
V gene: TRBV29-1; CDR3 protein: SVDQGVTEAF
V gene: TRBV15; CDR3 protein: ATSREVLDSNQETQY
V gene: TRBV5-1; CDR3 protein: ASSFGRKNTEAF
V gene: TRBV11-2; CDR3 protein: ASSLDPTGEETQY
V gene: TRBV9; CDR3 protein: ASSVESSGGQGEGNYGYT
V gene: TRBV9; CDR3 protein: ASSGTWTGNNGYT
V gene: TRBV7-9; CDR3 protein: ASSLVAPGYT
V gene: TRBV11-2; CDR3 protein: ASSSRSQVTDYEQY
V gene: TRBV9; CDR3 protein: ASSAGLTSDTQY
V gene: TRBV6-4; CDR3 protein: ASAVGLAASYEQY